This TCR beta chain was recovered during a study of CD8+ T cells in alopecia areata. Across the study: Administration of oral tofacitinib to treated patients was at 5 to 10 mg twice daily.

Trimming removed 2 bases at V and 11 bases at J, with 7 bases between. CDR1 MNHEY and CDR2 SVGAGI come from the germline V gene. This CDR3 has 12 residues. As to this clone: The antigen is unknown.

Treatment denoted: oral pan-JAK inhibitor, 5-10 mg twice daily. General observations from the study: Compared with mice, patients displayed less clear TCR sharing, possibly for HLA-related reasons. Alopecia totalis/universalis scalp especially showed more expanded CD8+ clones than normal scalp. Significant decreases in scalp clonality and expanded CD8+ clones followed tofacitinib treatment.

RNA was extracted and reverse transcribed into cDNA as the sequencing template. TCRdb's table, derived via immunoSEQ multiplex PCR, lists solely in-frame clones and lacks some. This sample has 150,000 to 200,000 clones, with around 59% found just once. The starting material was CD4+ T cells sorted from blood, obtained at week 24, from a patient treated with tofacitinib. The rearrangement joins TRBV6-5 to TRBJ1-6; D perhaps matches TRBD1 (6 bases). The clonotype was recovered from a human donor with alopecia areata. The CDR3 reads CASSYGQTPLHF. In DNA, the CDR3 is TGTGCCAGCAGTTACGGACAGACACCCCTCCACTTT.